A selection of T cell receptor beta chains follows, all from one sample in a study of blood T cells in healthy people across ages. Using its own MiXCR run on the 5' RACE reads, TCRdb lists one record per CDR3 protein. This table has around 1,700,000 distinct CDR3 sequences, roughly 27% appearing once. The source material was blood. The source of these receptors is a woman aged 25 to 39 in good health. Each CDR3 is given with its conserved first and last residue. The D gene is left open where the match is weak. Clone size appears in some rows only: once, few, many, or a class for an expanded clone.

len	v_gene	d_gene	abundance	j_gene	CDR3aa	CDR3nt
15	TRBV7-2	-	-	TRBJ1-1	CASSLMTLQSTEAFF	TGTGCCAGCAGCTTAATGACGTTACAATCCACTGAAGCTTTCTTT
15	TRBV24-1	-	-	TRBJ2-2	CATSDGLTGSGELFF	TGTGCCACCAGTGATGGCTTAACAGGGAGCGGGGAGCTGTTTTTT
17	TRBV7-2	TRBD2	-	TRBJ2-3	CASSPRTSGASTDTQYF	TGTGCCAGCAGCCCCAGGACTAGCGGGGCTAGCACAGATACGCAGTATTTT
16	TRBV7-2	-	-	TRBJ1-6	CASSSSSTGRNSPLHF	TGTGCCAGCAGCTCCTCCTCTACGGGCCGGAATTCACCCCTCCACTTT
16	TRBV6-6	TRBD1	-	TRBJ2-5	CASSYLGQGARKTQYF	TGTGCCAGCAGTTACTTGGGACAGGGGGCGCGTAAGACCCAGTACTTC
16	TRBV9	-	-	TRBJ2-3	CASSGLGRTSTDTQYF	TGTGCCAGCAGTGGGCTGGGCAGGACTAGCACAGATACGCAGTATTTT
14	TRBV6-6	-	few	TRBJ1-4	CASSTGQSNEKLFF	TGTGCCAGCAGTACCGGACAGTCGAATGAAAAACTGTTTTTT
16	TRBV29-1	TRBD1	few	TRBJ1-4	CSVAWGQGSANEKLFF	TGCAGCGTGGCCTGGGGACAGGGATCAGCAAATGAAAAACTGTTTTTT
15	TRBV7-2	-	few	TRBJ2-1	CASSLGGGAANEQFF	TGTGCCAGCAGCTTAGGTGGGGGGGCTGCCAATGAGCAGTTCTTC
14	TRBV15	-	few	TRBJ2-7	CATRRGLGSYEQYF	TGTGCCACACGGCGGGGGCTAGGCTCCTACGAGCAGTACTTC
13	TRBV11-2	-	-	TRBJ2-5	CASNWTGGETQYF	TGTGCCAGCAACTGGACGGGTGGGGAGACCCAGTACTTC
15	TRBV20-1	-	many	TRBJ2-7	CSARDPSGDAYEQYF	TGCAGTGCTAGAGATCCCAGCGGAGACGCTTACGAGCAGTACTTC
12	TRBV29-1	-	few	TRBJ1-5	CSVGDGDQPQHF	TGCAGCGTGGGGGACGGGGATCAGCCCCAGCATTTT
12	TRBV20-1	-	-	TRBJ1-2	CSAMASGYGYTF	TGCAGTGCTATGGCGTCAGGATATGGCTACACCTTC
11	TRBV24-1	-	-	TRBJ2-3	CATIPQDTQYF	TGTGCCACCATCCCCCAGGATACGCAGTATTTT
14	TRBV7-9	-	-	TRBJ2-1	CATGTIADYNEQFF	TGTGCCACCGGAACAATAGCGGACTACAATGAGCAGTTCTTC
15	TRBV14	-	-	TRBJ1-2	CASSQGSRQRDGYTF	TGTGCCAGCAGCCAAGGGAGTCGGCAGAGGGATGGCTACACCTTC
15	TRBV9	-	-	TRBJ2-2	CASSVGPTRGGELFF	TGTGCCAGCAGCGTAGGCCCTACCAGGGGCGGGGAGCTGTTTTTT
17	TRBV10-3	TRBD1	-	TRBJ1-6	CAISEMTGGSYNSPLHF	TGTGCCATCAGTGAGATGACAGGGGGCTCCTATAATTCACCCCTCCACTTT
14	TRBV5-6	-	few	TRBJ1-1	CASSLQALNTEAFF	TGTGCCAGCAGCTTGCAGGCCTTGAACACTGAAGCTTTCTTT
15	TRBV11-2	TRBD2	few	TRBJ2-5	CASSLGLAKRETQYF	TGTGCCAGCAGCCTTGGACTAGCGAAGAGGGAGACCCAGTACTTC
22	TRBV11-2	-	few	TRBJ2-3	CASSLIALRRGGGDWGTDTQYF	TGTGCCAGCAGCTTAATTGCCTTGAGAAGGGGCGGAGGCGACTGGGGGACAGATACGCAGTATTTT
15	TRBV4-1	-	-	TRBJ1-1	CASSARGTMNTEAFF	TGCGCCAGCAGCGCTCGGGGGACCATGAACACTGAAGCTTTCTTT
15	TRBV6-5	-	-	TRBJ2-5	CASSYSAAGGETQYF	TGTGCCAGCAGTTACTCTGCCGCGGGCGGGGAGACCCAGTACTTC
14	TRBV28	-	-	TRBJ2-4	CASSPRIAKNIQYF	TGTGCCAGCAGTCCCCGGATCGCCAAAAACATTCAGTACTTC
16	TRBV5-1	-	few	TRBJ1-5	CASSLGGRADNQPQHF	TGCGCCAGCAGCTTGGGCGGCAGGGCGGACAATCAGCCCCAGCATTTT
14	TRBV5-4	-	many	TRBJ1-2	CASSYRDTRDGYTF	TGTGCCAGCAGCTACCGGGACACCCGAGATGGCTACACCTTC
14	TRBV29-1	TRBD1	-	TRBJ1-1	CSASRDREHTEAFF	TGCAGCGCCTCCAGGGACAGGGAGCACACTGAAGCTTTCTTT
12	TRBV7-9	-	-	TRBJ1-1	CASRTSNTEAFF	TGCGCCAGCAGAACATCGAACACTGAAGCTTTCTTT
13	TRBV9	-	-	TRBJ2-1	CASSVDVAGEQFF	TGTGCCAGCAGCGTAGATGTCGCCGGGGAGCAGTTCTTC
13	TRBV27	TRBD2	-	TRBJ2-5	CATRTSVRETQYF	TGTGCCACCCGAACTAGCGTGCGGGAGACCCAGTACTTC
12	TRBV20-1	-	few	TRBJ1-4	CSAREKGERLFF	TGCAGTGCTAGAGAAAAGGGTGAGAGACTGTTTTTT
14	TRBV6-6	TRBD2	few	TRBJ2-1	CASDRSGGGNEQFF	TGTGCCAGCGACAGATCTGGGGGGGGCAATGAGCAGTTCTTC
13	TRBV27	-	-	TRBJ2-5	CASRLTGQPEQYF	TGTGCCAGCAGGTTAACGGGACAACCGGAGCAGTACTTC
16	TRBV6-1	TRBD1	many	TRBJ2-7	CASSEGTGPGGYEQYF	TGTGCCAGCAGCGAAGGAACGGGACCAGGGGGCTACGAGCAGTACTTC
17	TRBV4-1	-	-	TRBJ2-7	CASSQDPRTGGTYEQYF	TGCGCCAGCAGCCAAGACCCCCGCACGGGTGGTACCTACGAGCAGTACTTC
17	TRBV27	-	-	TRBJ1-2	CASSSRQQALENYGYTF	TGTGCCAGCAGTTCGCGACAGCAAGCGCTTGAGAACTATGGCTACACCTTC
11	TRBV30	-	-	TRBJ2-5	CAWSSKVAQYF	TGTGCCTGGAGTTCCAAGGTCGCCCAGTACTTC
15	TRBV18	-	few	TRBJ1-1	CASSPPSTVLFEAFF	TGTGCCAGCTCACCCCCGAGCACGGTTTTGTTTGAAGCTTTCTTT
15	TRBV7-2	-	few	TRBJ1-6	CASSLVDLYNSPLHF	TGTGCCAGCAGCTTAGTGGATCTGTATAATTCACCCCTCCACTTT
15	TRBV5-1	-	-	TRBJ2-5	CASVNQGGAGETQYF	TGCGCCAGCGTGAACCAGGGCGGTGCGGGGGAGACCCAGTACTTC
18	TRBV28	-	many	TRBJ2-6	CASSLPSGRADGANVLTF	TGTGCCAGCAGTTTACCCAGCGGTAGGGCAGATGGGGCCAACGTCCTGACTTTC
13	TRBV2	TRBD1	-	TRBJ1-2	CASKGQGDYGYTF	TGTGCCAGCAAGGGACAGGGAGACTATGGCTACACCTTC
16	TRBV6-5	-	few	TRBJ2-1	CASRLNRALTYNEQFF	TGTGCCAGCAGGCTAAACAGGGCACTTACCTACAATGAGCAGTTCTTC
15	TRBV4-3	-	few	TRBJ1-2	CASSQATGADYGYTF	TGCGCCAGCAGCCAAGCGACAGGTGCCGACTATGGCTACACCTTC
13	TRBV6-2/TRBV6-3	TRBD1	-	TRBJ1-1	CASRRQGNAEAFF	TGTGCCAGTCGCCGACAGGGTAACGCTGAAGCTTTCTTT
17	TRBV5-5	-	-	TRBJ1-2	CASSSNTQDAGPSGYTF	TGTGCCAGCAGCTCTAATACTCAGGACGCGGGGCCATCTGGCTACACCTTC
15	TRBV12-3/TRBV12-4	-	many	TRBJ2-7	CASSSTKPVTYEQYF	TGTGCCAGCAGTTCAACAAAACCTGTTACCTACGAGCAGTACTTC
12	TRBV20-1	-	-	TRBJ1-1	CSASPSNTEAFF	TGCAGTGCTAGTCCGTCGAACACTGAAGCTTTCTTT
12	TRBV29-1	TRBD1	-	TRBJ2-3	CSVGQTPDTQYF	TGCAGCGTGGGACAGACCCCGGATACGCAGTATTTT
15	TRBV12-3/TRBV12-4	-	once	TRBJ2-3	CASSFSGLQTDTQYF	TGTGCCAGCAGTTTTTCAGGGTTGCAAACAGATACGCAGTATTTT